The sequence of this TCR beta chain was determined in a study of blood T cell repertoires in COVID-19. This CDR3 comprises 13 residues. The trim removed 2 bases at V and 4 bases at J, leaving 4 bases unmatched. The germline CDR1 and CDR2 sequences are SQVTM and ANQGSEA. The repertoire was sequenced with immunoSEQ multiplex PCR; TCRdb's copy has only in-frame clones and lacks some. The data hold some 200,000 clones, with about 84% observed a single time. The source material was PBMCs or T cells enriched from blood (not recorded which). This receptor was identified in a woman aged 35 to 49 with acute COVID-19. The rearrangement joins TRBV29-1 to TRBJ1-1, with 7 nucleotides matching TRBD1. The CDR3 DNA reads as TGCAGCGTTGAAAGGGGGCAGGGCACTGAAGCTTTCTTT. It codes for CSVERGQGTEAFF. Full variable domain (missing parts from reference TRBV29-1 and TRBJ1-1): SAVISQKPSRDICQRGTSLTIQCQVDSQVTMMFWYRQQPGQSLTLIATANQGSEATYESGFVIDKFPISRPNLTFSTLTVSNMSPEDSSIYLCSVERGQGTEAFFGQGTRLTVV.